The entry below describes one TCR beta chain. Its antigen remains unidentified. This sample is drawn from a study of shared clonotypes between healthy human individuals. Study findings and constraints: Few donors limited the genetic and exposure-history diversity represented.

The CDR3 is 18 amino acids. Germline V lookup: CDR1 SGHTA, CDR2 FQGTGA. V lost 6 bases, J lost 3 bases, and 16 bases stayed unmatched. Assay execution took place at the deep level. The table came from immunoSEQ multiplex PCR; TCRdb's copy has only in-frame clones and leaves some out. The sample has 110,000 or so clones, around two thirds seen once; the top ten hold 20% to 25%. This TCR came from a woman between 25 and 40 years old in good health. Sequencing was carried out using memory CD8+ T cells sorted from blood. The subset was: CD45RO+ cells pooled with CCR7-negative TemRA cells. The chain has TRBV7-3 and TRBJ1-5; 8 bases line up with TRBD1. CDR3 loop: CASSLLPPRGRYNQPQHF. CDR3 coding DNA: TGTGCCAGCAGTCTCCTGCCCCCCAGGGGGCGGTACAATCAGCCCCAGCATTTT. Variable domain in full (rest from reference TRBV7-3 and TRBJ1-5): GAGVSQTPSNKVTEKGKYVELRCDPISGHTALYWYRQSLGQGPEFLIYFQGTGAADDSGLPNDRFFAVRPEGSVSTLKIQRTERGDSAVYLCASSLLPPRGRYNQPQHFGDGTRLSIL.